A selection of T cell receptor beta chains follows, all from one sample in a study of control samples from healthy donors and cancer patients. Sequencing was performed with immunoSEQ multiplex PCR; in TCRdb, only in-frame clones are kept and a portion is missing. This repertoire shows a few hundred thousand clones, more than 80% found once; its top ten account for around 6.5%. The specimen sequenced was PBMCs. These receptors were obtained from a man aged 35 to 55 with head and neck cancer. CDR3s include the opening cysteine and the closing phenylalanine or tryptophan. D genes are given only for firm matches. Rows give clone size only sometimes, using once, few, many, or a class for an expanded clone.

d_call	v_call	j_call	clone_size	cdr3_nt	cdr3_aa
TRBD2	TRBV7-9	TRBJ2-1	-	TGTGCCAGCAGCGACCCAGCGGGGAGCTATGAGCAGTTCTTC	CASSDPAGSYEQFF
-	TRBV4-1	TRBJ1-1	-	TGCGCCAGCACCCTCAGGAGGGACACTGAAGCTTTCTTT	CASTLRRDTEAFF
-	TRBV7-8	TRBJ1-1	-	TGTGCCAGCAGCTTAGAGGGGCAGGGAGTGAACACTGAAGCTTTCTTT	CASSLEGQGVNTEAFF
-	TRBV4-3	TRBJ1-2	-	TGCGCCAGCAGCCAAGATTTGACGGAGAACCTCTATGGCTACACCTTC	CASSQDLTENLYGYTF
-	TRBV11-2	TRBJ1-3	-	TGTGCCAGCAGCTTACTCACAGGCTTTGGAAACACCATATATTTT	CASSLLTGFGNTIYF
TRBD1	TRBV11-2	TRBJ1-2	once	TGTGCCAGCACCCCTCTGGACAGGGCTGGCTACACCTTC	CASTPLDRAGYTF
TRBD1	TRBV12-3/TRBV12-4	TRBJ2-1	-	TGTGCCAGCAGTGCCTGGACAGGGGATGAGCAGTTCTTC	CASSAWTGDEQFF
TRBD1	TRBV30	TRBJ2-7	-	TGTGCCTGGACCACTGGGACAGGGGCCGAGCAGTACTTC	CAWTTGTGAEQYF
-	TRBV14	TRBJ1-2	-	TGTGCCAGCAGCCAAAGGCAAGCGCCCGCTAACTATGGCTACACCTTC	CASSQRQAPANYGYTF
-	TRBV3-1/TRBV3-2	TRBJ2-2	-	TGTGCCAGCAGCCGGCGGGGAGGCGTCGACACCGGGGAGCTGTTTTTT	CASSRRGGVDTGELFF
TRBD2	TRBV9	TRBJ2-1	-	TGTGCCAGCAGCGACTGGACTAGCAAGGTCGATGAGCAGTTCTTC	CASSDWTSKVDEQFF
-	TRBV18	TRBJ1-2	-	TGTGCCAGCTCACCAGCACAGGACAATGGCTACACCTTC	CASSPAQDNGYTF
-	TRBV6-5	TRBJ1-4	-	TGTGCCAGCAGTTACTCTCTCTCAACTAATGAAAAACTGTTTTTT	CASSYSLSTNEKLFF
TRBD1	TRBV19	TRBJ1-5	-	TGTGCCAGTTGGGGACAGAGCAATCAGCCCCAGCATTTT	CASWGQSNQPQHF
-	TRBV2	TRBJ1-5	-	TGTGCCAGCAGTGGAGACAGGTTTAGCAATCAGCCCCAGCATTTT	CASSGDRFSNQPQHF
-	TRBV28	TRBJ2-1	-	TGTGCCAGCAGCCTGACCCCCGGGTCGCGGGATGAGCAGTTCTTC	CASSLTPGSRDEQFF
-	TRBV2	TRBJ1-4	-	TGTGCCAGCAGTGAAGCTGGGAATCCGCTAGGCATCGAAAAACTGTTTTTT	CASSEAGNPLGIEKLFF
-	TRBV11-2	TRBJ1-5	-	TGTGCCAGCAGCTTACGGGAGAATCAGCCCCAGCATTTT	CASSLRENQPQHF
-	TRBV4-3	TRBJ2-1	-	TGCGCCAGCGGGTCGGACTACCGTTCTTACAATGAGCAGTTCTTC	CASGSDYRSYNEQFF
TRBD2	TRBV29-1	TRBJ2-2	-	TGCAGCGTTGAAGATTCAGGACTAGCGGGAGGGCTAAAGCTGTTTTTT	CSVEDSGLAGGLKLFF
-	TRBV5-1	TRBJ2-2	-	TGCGCCAGCAGCTTGGGACCTCAGGGGACCGGGGAGCTGTTTTTT	CASSLGPQGTGELFF
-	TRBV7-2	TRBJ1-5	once	TGTGCCAGCAGCTTAGTTGCTGGGATTAATCAGCCCCAGCATTTT	CASSLVAGINQPQHF
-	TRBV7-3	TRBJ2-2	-	TGTGCCAGCAGCTTCTCCCAGGGGGGAGGGGCCGGGGAGCTGTTTTTT	CASSFSQGGGAGELFF
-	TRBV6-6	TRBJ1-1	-	TGTGCCAGCAGTATAGCCACACAGGGAGGGAACACTGAAGCTTTCTTT	CASSIATQGGNTEAFF
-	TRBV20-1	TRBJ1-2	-	TGCAGTGCCTCGACTAGGGGTGGCTACACCTTC	CSASTRGGYTF
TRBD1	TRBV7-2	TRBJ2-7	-	TGTGCCAGCAGCTTAAAGGCCGGGACAGGGCCGAGCGAGCAGTACTTC	CASSLKAGTGPSEQYF
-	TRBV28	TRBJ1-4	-	TGTGCCAGCAGTTTCGGAGGGTCAGAGGAAAAACTGTTTTTT	CASSFGGSEEKLFF
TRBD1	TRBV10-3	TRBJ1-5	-	TGTGCCATCAGTGAGGGACAGGGTCCCAATCAGCCCCAGCATTTT	CAISEGQGPNQPQHF
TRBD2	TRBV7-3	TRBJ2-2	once	TGTGCCAGCAGCCCCATGGCGGGGGGGCTCGCCGGGGAGCTGTTTTTT	CASSPMAGGLAGELFF
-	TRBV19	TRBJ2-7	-	TGTGCCAGTCGAAGGGAGGCTAGCTTGGACGAGCAGTACTTC	CASRREASLDEQYF
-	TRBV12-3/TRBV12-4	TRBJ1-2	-	TGTGTATGCCACGGGGGCCGGGGCTACACCTTC	CVCHGGRGYTF
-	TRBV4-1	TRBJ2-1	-	TGCGCCAGCAGAGTGGGAGGACCCTACAATGAGCAGTTCTTC	CASRVGGPYNEQFF
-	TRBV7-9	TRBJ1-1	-	TGTGCCAGCAGCTTAGGAGAGAACACTGAAGCTTTCTTT	CASSLGENTEAFF
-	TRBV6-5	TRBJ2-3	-	TGTGCCAGCAGTTACCGGTCCTACCCTGATACGCAGTATTTT	CASSYRSYPDTQYF
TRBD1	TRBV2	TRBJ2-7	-	TGTGCCAGCACTTCCGAACAGGGGCAGGGCTACGAGCAGTACTTC	CASTSEQGQGYEQYF
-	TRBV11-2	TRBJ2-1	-	TGTGCCAGCAGCTTAGAAATGTGGGATAACGCCTACAATGAGCAGTTCTTC	CASSLEMWDNAYNEQFF
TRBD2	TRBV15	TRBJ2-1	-	TGTGCCACCAGGGGGGCGGGACTAGGTGATGAGCAGTTCTTC	CATRGAGLGDEQFF
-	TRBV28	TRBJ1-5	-	TGTGCCAGCAATGAACGCAATCAGCCCCAGCATTTT	CASNERNQPQHF
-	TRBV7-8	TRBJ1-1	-	TGTGCCAGCAGCCCCGAGGTTGTTGAAGCTTTCTTT	CASSPEVVEAFF
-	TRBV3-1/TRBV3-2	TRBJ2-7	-	TGTGCCAGCAGCCAAGTCGGGGGGCTAGCACGAGAGCAGTACTTC	CASSQVGGLAREQYF
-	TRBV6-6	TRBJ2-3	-	TGTGCCAGCAGTTATTTGGCAGAAGCAGATACGCAGTATTTT	CASSYLAEADTQYF
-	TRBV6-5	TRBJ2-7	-	TGTGCCAGCAGGCTAGATTTGGGGGACTCCTACGAGCAGTACTTC	CASRLDLGDSYEQYF
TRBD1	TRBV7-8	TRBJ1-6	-	TGTGCCAGCAGCTTAGAGAGGGGGCGTAGTAATTCACCCCTCCACTTT	CASSLERGRSNSPLHF
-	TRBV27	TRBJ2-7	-	TGTGCCAGCAGTTTCAGTGACTCAGGACGCTCCTACGAGCAGTACTTC	CASSFSDSGRSYEQYF
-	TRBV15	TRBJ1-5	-	TGTGCCACCAGCAGTTACAAATATAGCAATCAGCCCCAGCATTTT	CATSSYKYSNQPQHF
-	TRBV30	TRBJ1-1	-	TGTGCCTGGTCGGGACTCCGGACGGACACTGAAGCTTTCTTT	CAWSGLRTDTEAFF
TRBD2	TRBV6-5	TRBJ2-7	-	TGTGCCAGCAGTTACCGGGCCCTAGCGGGAGCTAACGAGCAGTACTTC	CASSYRALAGANEQYF